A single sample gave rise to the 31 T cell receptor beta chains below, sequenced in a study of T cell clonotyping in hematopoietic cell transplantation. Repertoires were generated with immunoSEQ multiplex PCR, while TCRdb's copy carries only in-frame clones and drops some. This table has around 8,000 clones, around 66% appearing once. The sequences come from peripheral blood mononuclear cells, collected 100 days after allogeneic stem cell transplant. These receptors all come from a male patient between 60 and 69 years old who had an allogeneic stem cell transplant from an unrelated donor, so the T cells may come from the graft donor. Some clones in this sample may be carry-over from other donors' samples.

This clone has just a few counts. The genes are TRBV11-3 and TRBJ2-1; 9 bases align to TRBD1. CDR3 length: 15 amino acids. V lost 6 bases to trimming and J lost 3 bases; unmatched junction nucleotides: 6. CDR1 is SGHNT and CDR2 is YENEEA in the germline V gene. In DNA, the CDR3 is TGTGCCAGCAGTCCACAGGGGGCGGACTACAATGAGCAGTTCTTC. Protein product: CASSPQGADYNEQFF.

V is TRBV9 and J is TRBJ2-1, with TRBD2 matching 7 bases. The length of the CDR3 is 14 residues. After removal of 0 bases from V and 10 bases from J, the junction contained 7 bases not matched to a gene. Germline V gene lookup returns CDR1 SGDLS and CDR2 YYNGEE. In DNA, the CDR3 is TGTGCCAGCAGCGTAGGGGCTAGCGGCGTGGAGCAGTTCTTC. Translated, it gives CASSVGASGVEQFF. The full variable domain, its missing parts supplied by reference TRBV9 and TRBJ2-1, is DSGVTQTPKHLITATGQRVTLRCSPRSGDLSVYWYQQSLDQGLQFLIQYYNGEERAKGNILERFSAQQFPDLHSELNLSSLELGDSALYFCASSVGASGVEQFFGPGTRLTVL.

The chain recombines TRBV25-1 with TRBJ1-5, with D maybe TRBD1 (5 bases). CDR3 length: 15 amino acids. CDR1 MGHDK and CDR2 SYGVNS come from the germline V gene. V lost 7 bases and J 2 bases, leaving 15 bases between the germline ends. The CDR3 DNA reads TGTGCCAGCACCGGAACCGGGACGGGCAATCAGCCCCAGCATTTT. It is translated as CASTGTGTGNQPQHF.

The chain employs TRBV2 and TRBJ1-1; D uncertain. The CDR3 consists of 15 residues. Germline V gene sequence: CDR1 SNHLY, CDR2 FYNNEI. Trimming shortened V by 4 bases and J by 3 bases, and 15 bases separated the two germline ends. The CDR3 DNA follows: TGTGCCAGCAGTGGTACAGCGGCGAGGGACACTGAAGCTTTCTTT. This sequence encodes CASSGTAARDTEAFF.

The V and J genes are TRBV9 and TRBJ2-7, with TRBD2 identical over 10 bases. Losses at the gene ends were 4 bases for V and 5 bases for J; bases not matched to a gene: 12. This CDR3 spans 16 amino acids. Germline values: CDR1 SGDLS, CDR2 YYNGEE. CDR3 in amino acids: CASSPRVGLATDEQYF. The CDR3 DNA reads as TGTGCCAGCAGCCCCCGTGTGGGACTAGCGACCGACGAGCAGTACTTC.

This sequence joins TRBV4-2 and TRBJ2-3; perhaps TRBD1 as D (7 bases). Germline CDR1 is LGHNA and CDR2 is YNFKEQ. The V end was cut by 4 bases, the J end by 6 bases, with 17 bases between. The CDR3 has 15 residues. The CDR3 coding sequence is TGTGCCAGCAGCCTCCAGGGGGGTGGGGTGGATACGCAGTATTTT. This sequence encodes CASSLQGGGVDTQYF.

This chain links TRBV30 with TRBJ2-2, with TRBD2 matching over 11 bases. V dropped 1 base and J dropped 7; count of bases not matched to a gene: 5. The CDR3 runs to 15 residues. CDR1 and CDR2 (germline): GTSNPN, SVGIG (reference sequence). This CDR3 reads CAWSDSGRAFGELFF. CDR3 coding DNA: TGTGCCTGGAGTGATAGCGGGAGGGCCTTCGGGGAGCTGTTTTTT.

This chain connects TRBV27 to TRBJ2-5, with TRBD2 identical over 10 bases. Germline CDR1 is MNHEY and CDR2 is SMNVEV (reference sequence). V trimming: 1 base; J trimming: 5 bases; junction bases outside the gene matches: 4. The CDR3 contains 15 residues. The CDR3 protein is CASSLWPAGGETQYF. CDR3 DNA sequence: TGTGCCAGCAGTTTATGGCCAGCGGGGGGGGAGACCCAGTACTTC.

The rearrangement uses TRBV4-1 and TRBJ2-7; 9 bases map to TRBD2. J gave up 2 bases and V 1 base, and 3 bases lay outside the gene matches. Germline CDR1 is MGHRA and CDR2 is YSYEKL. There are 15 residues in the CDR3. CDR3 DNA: TGCGCCAGCAGCCAAGCGGCTAGCGGGACCTACGAGCAGTACTTC. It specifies CASSQAASGTYEQYF.

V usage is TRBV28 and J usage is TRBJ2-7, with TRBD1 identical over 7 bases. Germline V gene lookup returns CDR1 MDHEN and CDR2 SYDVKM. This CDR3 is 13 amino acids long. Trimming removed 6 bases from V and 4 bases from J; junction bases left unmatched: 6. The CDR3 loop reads CASSRGTAYEQYF. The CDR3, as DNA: TGTGCCAGCAGCCGTGGGACAGCGTACGAGCAGTACTTC.

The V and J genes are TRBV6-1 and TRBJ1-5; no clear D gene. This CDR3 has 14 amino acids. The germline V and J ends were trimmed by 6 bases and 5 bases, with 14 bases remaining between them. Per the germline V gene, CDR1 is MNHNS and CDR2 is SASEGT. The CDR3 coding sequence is TGTGCCAGCAGATGGCCGGAATCGTATCAGCCCCAGCATTTT. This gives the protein CASRWPESYQPQHF.

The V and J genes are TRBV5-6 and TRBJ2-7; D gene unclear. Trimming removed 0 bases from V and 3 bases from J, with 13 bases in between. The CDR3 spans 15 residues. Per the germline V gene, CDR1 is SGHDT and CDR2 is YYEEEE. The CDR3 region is CASSLDVGEGYEQYF. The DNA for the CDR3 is TGTGCCAGCAGCTTGGATGTTGGTGAAGGCTACGAGCAGTACTTC.

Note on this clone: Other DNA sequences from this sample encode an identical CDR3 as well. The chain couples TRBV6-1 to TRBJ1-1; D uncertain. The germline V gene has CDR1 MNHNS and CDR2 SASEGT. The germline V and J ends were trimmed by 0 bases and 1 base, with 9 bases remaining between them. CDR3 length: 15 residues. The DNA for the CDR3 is TGTGCCAGCAGTGAAGCGCCTGTCGGGAACACTGAAGCTTTCTTT. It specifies CASSEAPVGNTEAFF.

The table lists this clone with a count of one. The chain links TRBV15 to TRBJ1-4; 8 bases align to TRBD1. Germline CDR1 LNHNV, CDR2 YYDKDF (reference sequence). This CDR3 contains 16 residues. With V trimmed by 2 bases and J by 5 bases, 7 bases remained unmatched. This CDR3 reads CATSRSWTGSNEKLFF. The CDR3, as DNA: TGTGCCACCAGCAGAAGCTGGACAGGGTCAAATGAAAAACTGTTTTTT.

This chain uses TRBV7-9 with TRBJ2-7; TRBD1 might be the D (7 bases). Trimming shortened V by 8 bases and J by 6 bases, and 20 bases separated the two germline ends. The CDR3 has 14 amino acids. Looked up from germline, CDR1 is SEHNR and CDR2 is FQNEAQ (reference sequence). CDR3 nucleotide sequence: TGTGCCAGCGCACGACAGGGAGGCTTCGGCGAGCAGTACTTC. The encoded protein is CASARQGGFGEQYF.

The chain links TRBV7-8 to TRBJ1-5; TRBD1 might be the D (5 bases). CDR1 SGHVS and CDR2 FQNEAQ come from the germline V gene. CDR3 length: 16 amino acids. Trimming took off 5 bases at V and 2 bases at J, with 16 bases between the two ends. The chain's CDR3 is CASSLLPGTGNQPQHF. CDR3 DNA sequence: TGTGCCAGCAGCCTACTCCCCGGGACGGGCAATCAGCCCCAGCATTTT.

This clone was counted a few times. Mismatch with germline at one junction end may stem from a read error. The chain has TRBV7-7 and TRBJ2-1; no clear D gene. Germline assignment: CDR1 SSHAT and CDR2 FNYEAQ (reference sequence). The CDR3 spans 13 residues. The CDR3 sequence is CASSKDRVNEQFF. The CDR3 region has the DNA TGTGCTAGCAGCAAAGACCGGGTCAATGAGCAGTTCTTC.

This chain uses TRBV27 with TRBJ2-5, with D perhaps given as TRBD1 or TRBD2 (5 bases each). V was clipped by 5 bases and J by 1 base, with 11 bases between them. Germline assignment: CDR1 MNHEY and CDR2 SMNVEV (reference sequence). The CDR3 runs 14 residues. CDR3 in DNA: TGTGCCAGCAGTAAGGCAGGGACCCAAGAGACCCAGTACTTC. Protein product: CASSKAGTQETQYF.

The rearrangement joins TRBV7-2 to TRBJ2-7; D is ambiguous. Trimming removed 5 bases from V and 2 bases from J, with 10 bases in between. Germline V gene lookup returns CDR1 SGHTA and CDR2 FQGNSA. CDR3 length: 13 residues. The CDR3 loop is CASSPTGAYEQYF. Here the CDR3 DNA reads TGTGCCAGCAGCCCGACCGGTGCCTACGAGCAGTACTTC. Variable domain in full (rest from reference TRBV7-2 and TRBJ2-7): GAGVSQSPSNKVTEKGKDVELRCDPISGHTALYWYRQSLGQGLEFLIYFQGNSAPDKSGLPSDRFSAERTGGSVSTLTIQRTQQEDSAVYLCASSPTGAYEQYFGPGTRLTVT.

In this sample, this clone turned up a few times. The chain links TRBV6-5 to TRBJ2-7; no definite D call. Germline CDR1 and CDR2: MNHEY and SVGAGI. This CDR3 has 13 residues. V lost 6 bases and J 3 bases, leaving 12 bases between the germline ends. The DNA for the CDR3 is TGTGCCAGCAGCTTTGACGGTTACTACGAGCAGTACTTC. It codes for CASSFDGYYEQYF.

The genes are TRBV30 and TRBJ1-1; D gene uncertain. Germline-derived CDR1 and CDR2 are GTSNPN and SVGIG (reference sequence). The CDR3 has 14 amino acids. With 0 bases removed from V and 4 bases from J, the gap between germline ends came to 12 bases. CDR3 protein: CAWSVKGGSTEAFF. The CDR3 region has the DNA TGTGCCTGGAGTGTAAAGGGCGGGAGCACTGAAGCTTTCTTT.

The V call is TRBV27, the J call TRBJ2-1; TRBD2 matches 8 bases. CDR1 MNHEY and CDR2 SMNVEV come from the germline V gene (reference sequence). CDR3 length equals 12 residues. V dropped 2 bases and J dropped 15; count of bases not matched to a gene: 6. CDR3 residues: CASSLPGGGPFF. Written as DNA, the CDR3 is TGTGCCAGCAGTTTACCCGGGGGGGGGCCGTTCTTC.

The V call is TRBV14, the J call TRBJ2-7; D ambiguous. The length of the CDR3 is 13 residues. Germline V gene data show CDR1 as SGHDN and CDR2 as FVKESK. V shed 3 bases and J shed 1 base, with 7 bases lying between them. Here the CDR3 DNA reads TGTGCCAGCAGCCACGGCTCATCCTACGAGCAGTACTTC. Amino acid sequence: CASSHGSSYEQYF.

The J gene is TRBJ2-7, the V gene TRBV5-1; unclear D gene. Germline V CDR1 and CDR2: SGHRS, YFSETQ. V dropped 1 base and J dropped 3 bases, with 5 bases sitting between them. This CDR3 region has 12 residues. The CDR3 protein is CASSLSNYEQYF. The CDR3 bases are TGCGCCAGCAGCTTGTCCAACTACGAGCAGTACTTC. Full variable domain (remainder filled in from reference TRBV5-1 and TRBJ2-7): KAGVTQTPRYLIKTRGQQVTLSCSPISGHRSVSWYQQTPGQGLQFLFEYFSETQRNKGNFPGRFSGRQFSNSRSEMNVSTLELGDSALYLCASSLSNYEQYFGPGTRLTVT.

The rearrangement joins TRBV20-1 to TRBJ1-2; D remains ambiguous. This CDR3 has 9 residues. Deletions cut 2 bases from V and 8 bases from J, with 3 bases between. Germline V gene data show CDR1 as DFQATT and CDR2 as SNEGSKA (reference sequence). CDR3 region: CSARKGYTF. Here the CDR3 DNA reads TGCAGTGCTAGAAAGGGCTACACCTTC.

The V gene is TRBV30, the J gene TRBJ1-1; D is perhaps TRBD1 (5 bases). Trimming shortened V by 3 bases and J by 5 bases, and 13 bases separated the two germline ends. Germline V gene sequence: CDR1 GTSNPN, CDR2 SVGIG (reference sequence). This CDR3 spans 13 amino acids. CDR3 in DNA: TGTGCCTGGAGCCTAAATTACAGGACTGAAGCTTTCTTT. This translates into CAWSLNYRTEAFF. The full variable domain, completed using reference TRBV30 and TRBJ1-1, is SQTIHQWPATLVQPVGSPLSLECTVEGTSNPNLYWYRQAAGRGLQLLFYSVGIGQISSEVPQNLSASRPQDRQFILSSKKLLLSDSGFYLCAWSLNYRTEAFFGQGTRLTVV.

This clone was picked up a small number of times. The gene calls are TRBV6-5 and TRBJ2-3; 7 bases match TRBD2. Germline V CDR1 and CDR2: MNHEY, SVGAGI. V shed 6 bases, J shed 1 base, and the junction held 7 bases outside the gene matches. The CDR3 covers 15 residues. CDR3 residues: CASSPAGVGTDTQYF. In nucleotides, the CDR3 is TGTGCCAGCAGCCCCGCGGGAGTGGGCACAGATACGCAGTATTTT.

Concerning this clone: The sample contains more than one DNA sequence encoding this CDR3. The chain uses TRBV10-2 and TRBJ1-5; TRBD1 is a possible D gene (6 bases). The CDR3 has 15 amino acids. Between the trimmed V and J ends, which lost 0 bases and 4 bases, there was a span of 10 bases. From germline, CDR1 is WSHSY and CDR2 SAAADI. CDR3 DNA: TGCGCCAGCAGTGAGTCGGGACACCGTAATCAGCCCCAGCATTTT. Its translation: CASSESGHRNQPQHF.

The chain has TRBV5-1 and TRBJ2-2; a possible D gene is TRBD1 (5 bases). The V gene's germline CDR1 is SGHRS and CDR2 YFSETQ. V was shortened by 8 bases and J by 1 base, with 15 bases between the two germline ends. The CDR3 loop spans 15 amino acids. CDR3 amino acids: CASNLAQGNTGELFF. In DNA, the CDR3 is TGCGCCAGTAACTTGGCCCAGGGGAACACCGGGGAGCTGTTTTTT.

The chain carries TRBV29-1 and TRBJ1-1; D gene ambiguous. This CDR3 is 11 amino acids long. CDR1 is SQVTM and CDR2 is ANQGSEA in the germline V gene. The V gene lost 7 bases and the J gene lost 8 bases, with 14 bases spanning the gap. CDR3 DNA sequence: TGCAGCGCGACCCTCCGAGTAGAAGCTTTCTTT. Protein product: CSATLRVEAFF.

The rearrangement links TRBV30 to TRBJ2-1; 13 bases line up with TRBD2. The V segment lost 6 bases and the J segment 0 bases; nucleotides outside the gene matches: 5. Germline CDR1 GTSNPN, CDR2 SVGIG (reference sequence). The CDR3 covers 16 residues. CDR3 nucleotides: TGTGCCTGTCCGGGACTAGCGGGGATCTCCTACAATGAGCAGTTCTTC. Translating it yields CACPGLAGISYNEQFF.